This paragraph covers one T cell receptor (beta chain) sequence. Produced via immunoSEQ multiplex PCR; TCRdb's table is partial and in-frame only. Here the sample spans under 2,000,000 clones, roughly 94% being singletons. The record originates from a study of shared clonotypes between healthy human individuals. For the study at large: Those who served as donors were a couple of women and a few men between the ages of 18 and 49.

This CDR3 has 15 residues. The ends lost 5 bases at V and 6 bases at J; junction bases unmatched: 10. Germline CDR1 and CDR2: SGHRS and YFSETQ. Naive CD8 cells lacked CD45RO and underwent positive selection for CCR7, leaving out terminally differentiated effector memory CD45RA+ cells. The sample comprised naive CD8+ T cells sorted from blood. The origin of this receptor is a man between 18 and 35 years old in good health. V gene TRBV5-1 combines with J gene TRBJ1-2; 10 bases fit TRBD1. Here the CDR3 reads CASSPRIDRGHGYTF. CDR3 nucleotide sequence: TGCGCCAGCAGTCCAAGAATAGACAGGGGGCATGGCTACACCTTC. The complete variable domain, with remaining parts taken from reference TRBV5-1 and TRBJ1-2, reads KAGVTQTPRYLIKTRGQQVTLSCSPISGHRSVSWYQQTPGQGLQFLFEYFSETQRNKGNFPGRFSGRQFSNSRSEMNVSTLELGDSALYLCASSPRIDRGHGYTFGSGTRLTVV.